Listed below are T cell receptor beta chains from one sample, sequenced in a study of T cell responses to AZD1222 COVID-19 vaccine. TCRdb's copy holds only in-frame clones and misses some; the assay was immunoSEQ multiplex PCR. Of over 100,000 clones listed, about 90% were seen once; the top ten hold 7% to 9%. The sample here was peripheral blood, taken on day 0 of AZD1222 vaccination. Source of these receptors: an adult in good health. The CDR3 runs from the conserved cysteine through the conserved F or W. D genes are given only for firm matches. Clone size is given for some rows only: seen once, a few or many times, or a class if the clone is expanded.

J gene,V gene,D gene,clone size,CDR3 protein,CDR3 DNA
TRBJ2-1,TRBV5-5,TRBD2,.,CASSFTSGSSYNEQFF,TGTGCCAGCAGTTTCACTAGCGGGAGTTCATACAATGAGCAGTTCTTC
TRBJ1-5,TRBV5-6,TRBD1,.,CASSLAGQGLLLNQPQHF,TGTGCCAGCAGCTTGGCCGGACAGGGTTTACTCCTAAATCAGCCCCAGCATTTT
TRBJ1-1,TRBV9,TRBD1,.,CASSPGQGGTEAFF,TGTGCCAGCAGCCCGGGACAGGGAGGCACTGAAGCTTTCTTT
TRBJ1-1,TRBV1,.,.,CTSSQAPAVDTQGTEAFF,TGCACCAGCAGCCAAGCGCCAGCCGTGGACACCCAAGGGACTGAAGCTTTCTTT
TRBJ2-1,TRBV5-8,.,.,CASSAWTVSSYNEQFF,TGTGCCAGCAGCGCCTGGACTGTGAGCTCCTACAATGAGCAGTTCTTC
TRBJ1-5,TRBV30,.,.,CAWSRGSGNQPQHF,TGTGCCTGGAGTAGGGGCTCTGGCAATCAGCCCCAGCATTTT
TRBJ1-5,TRBV7-2,.,few,CASSPRDNLNQPQHF,TGTGCCAGCAGCCCCCGGGACAACTTAAATCAGCCCCAGCATTTT
TRBJ2-3,TRBV12-3/TRBV12-4,.,.,CASRSPYTDTQYF,TGTGCCAGCAGATCCCCCTACACAGATACGCAGTATTTT
TRBJ1-6,TRBV30,.,medium-sized,CAWLYNSPLHF,TGTGCCTGGCTATATAATTCACCCCTCCACTTT
TRBJ2-3,TRBV24-1,TRBD1,.,CATSDPRGTGDTQYF,TGTGCCACCAGTGACCCCAGGGGGACGGGAGATACGCAGTATTTT
TRBJ1-2,TRBV5-1,.,.,CASSLDGGRRNYGYTF,TGCGCCAGCAGCTTGGATGGGGGACGGAGGAACTATGGCTACACCTTC
TRBJ2-7,TRBV4-2,.,.,CASSPQGNSYEQYF,TGTGCCAGCAGCCCCCAGGGGAACTCCTACGAGCAGTACTTC
TRBJ1-2,TRBV19,TRBD1,.,CASSTFPGQGTYGYTF,TGTGCCAGTAGTACTTTTCCGGGACAGGGAACCTATGGCTACACCTTC
TRBJ2-5,TRBV10-2,.,.,CASTDPAETQYF,TGCGCCAGCACGGACCCGGCAGAGACCCAGTACTTC
TRBJ1-6,TRBV19,.,.,CASSMVGSGSPLHF,TGTGCCAGTAGTATGGTCGGGTCCGGTTCACCCCTCCACTTT
TRBJ2-3,TRBV18,.,.,CASSGQVADTQYF,TGTGCCAGCTCTGGGCAGGTGGCGGATACGCAGTATTTT
TRBJ1-5,TRBV18,.,.,CASSPDRNQPQHF,TGTGCCAGCTCACCTGACAGAAATCAGCCCCAGCATTTT
TRBJ1-2,TRBV6-5,.,.,CASSSVGTPWGYTF,TGTGCCAGCAGTAGTGTGGGGACGCCGTGGGGCTACACCTTC
TRBJ2-1,TRBV19,.,.,CASAGRTGRGEQFF,TGTGCCAGTGCCGGCCGAACGGGCCGGGGTGAGCAGTTCTTC